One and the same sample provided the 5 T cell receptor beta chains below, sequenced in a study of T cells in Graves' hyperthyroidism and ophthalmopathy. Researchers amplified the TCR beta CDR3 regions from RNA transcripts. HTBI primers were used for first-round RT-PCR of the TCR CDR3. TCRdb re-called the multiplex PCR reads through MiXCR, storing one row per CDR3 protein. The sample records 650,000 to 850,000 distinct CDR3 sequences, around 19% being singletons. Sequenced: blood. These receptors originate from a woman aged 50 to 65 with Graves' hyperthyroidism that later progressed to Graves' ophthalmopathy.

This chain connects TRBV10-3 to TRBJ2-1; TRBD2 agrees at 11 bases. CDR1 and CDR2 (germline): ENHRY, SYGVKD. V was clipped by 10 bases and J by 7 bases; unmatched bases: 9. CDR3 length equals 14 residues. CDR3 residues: CATEGLAAQNEQFF. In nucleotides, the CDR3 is TGTGCCACCGAGGGACTAGCGGCGCAAAATGAGCAGTTCTTC.

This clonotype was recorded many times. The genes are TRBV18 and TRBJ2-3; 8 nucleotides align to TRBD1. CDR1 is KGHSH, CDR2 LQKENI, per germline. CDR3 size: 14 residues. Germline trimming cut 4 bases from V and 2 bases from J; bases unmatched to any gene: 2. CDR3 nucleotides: TGTGCCAGCTCACTGGACAGGGCCACAGATACGCAGTATTTT. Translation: CASSLDRATDTQYF.

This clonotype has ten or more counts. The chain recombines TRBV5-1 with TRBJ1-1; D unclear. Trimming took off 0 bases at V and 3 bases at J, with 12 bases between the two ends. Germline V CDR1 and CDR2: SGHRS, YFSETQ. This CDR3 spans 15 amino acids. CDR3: CASSLEPSRDTEAFF. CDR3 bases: TGCGCCAGCAGCTTGGAGCCATCGAGGGACACTGAAGCTTTCTTT.

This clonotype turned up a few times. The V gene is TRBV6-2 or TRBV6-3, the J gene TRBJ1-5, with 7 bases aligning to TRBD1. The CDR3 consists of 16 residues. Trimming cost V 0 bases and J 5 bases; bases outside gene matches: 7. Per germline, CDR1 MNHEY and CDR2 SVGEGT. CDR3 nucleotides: TGTGCCAGCAGTTACTCGTATGCGACAGGGCATCAGCCCCAGCATTTT. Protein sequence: CASSYSYATGHQPQHF.

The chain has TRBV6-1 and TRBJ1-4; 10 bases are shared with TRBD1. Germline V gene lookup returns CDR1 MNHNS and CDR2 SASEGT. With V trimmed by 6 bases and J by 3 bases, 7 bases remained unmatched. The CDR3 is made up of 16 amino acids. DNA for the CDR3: TGTGCCAGCAGACTAGACAGGGGGCTGGCTAATGAAAAACTGTTTTTT. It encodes CASRLDRGLANEKLFF.